Reported below is one T cell receptor beta chain. This sample stems from a study of blood T cell repertoires in COVID-19. Study overall: There were acute and convalescent COVID-19 samples, and they came from the United States, Italy and Spain. Nucleic acid was either cDNA or gDNA, and it came from T cells, B-cell-depleted T cells, or PBMCs.

Original data processing: How many nucleated cells were present was estimated from reference gene primer amplification. Data came from immunoSEQ multiplex PCR; TCRdb stores just in-frame clones and leaves some out. The DNA was the basis for D and trimming; V, J and clone size are from that table. The sample lists approximately 61,000 clones; around four fifths were seen once. The CDR3 loop spans 14 amino acids. Germline loops: CDR1 SGHRS, CDR2 YFSETQ. Between the trimmed V and J ends, which lost 1 base and 4 bases, there was a span of 12 bases. Sequencing was carried out using peripheral blood. The TCR originated in a man between 65 and 79 years old with acute or convalescent COVID-19. The V call is TRBV5-1, the J call TRBJ2-7, with D maybe TRBD1 (5 bases). The CDR3 coding sequence is TGCGCCAGCAGCTTGTGGACACAAGGGTACGAGCAGTACTTC. This codes for CASSLWTQGYEQYF.